The clone carrying this TCR beta chain was observed a handful of times. What it binds is not known. Regarding time point: newly diagnosed GD, antithyroid drugs for less than 3 months. Generation of the TCR library employed RNA extracted from PBMCs. The data belong to a study of regulatory T cells in long-lasting Graves disease. Study-level results: New patients shared 970 or so public clonotypes, and persistent patients shared more, with about 2,700.

Germline V gene lookup returns CDR1 WNHNN and CDR2 SYGVQD (reference sequence). After removal of 6 bases from V and 9 bases from J, the junction contained 5 bases not matched to a gene. The CDR3 totals 14 residues. Arm-PCR of CDR3 regions and iRepertoire HTBI primers were the basis on which TCR beta libraries were built. In TCRdb, the multiplex PCR reads were re-called with MiXCR into one record per CDR3 protein. The sample includes a few hundred thousand distinct CDR3 sequences, about 17% seen only once; the top ten take 22%. This chain joins TRBV10-1 and TRBJ2-1, with 13 bases lining up with TRBD2. The sample consisted of peripheral blood mononuclear cells (PBMCs), taken at new diagnosis, from a patient treated with antithyroid drugs. This TCR was recovered from a female donor with Graves disease. The CDR3 protein is CASSGLAGAGEQFF. CDR3 DNA sequence: TGCGCCAGCAGCGGACTAGCGGGAGCGGGTGAGCAGTTCTTC.